The 30 T cell receptor beta chains below were found in one sample sequenced in a study of cytomegalovirus exposure and HLA in healthy donors. The PCR had 60 Vbeta and 13 Jbeta primers. TCRdb's table, derived via immunoSEQ multiplex PCR, lists solely in-frame clones and lacks some. This sample's table reports tens of thousands of clones. The sequenced sample consisted of PBMCs. These receptors came from a female donor in good health and CMV-seropositive.

The J gene is TRBJ2-1, the V gene TRBV5-4; 13 bases are shared with TRBD2. Trimming at V came to 2 bases and at J to 6 bases, leaving 5 bases not matched to a gene. Germline CDR1 SGHNT, CDR2 YYREEE (reference sequence). The CDR3 length is 16 residues. Here the CDR3 reads CASSFQLAGGPNEQFF. CDR3 coding DNA: TGTGCCAGCAGCTTTCAACTAGCGGGGGGGCCCAATGAGCAGTTCTTC. The full variable domain, rest sourced from reference TRBV5-4 and TRBJ2-1, is ETGVTQSPTHLIKTRGQQVTLRCSSQSGHNTVSWYQQALGQGPQFIFQYYREEENGRGNFPPRFSGLQFPNYSSELNVNALELDDSALYLCASSFQLAGGPNEQFFGPGTRLTVL.

The chain recombines TRBV14 with TRBJ2-7; 8 bases match TRBD1. Germline V gene data show CDR1 as SGHDN and CDR2 as FVKESK. V lost 2 bases to trimming and J lost 7 bases; unmatched junction nucleotides: 7. There are 14 residues in the CDR3. CDR3 sequence (DNA): TGTGCCAGCAGCCAAACGACAGGGGTTGGGGAGCAGTACTTC. Its protein product is CASSQTTGVGEQYF.

This chain joins TRBV5-5 and TRBJ1-2; D possibly corresponds to TRBD1 (5 bases). This CDR3 has 16 residues. CDR1 and CDR2 (germline): SGHKS, YYEKEE (reference sequence). The V end was cut by 0 bases, the J end by 2 bases, with 14 bases between. The CDR3 spells CASSLEWRGDNYGYTF. The CDR3 bases are TGTGCCAGCAGCTTGGAGTGGCGGGGGGACAACTATGGCTACACCTTC.

The V gene is TRBV19, the J gene TRBJ2-7; 8 bases match TRBD1. Germline V CDR1 and CDR2: LNHDA, SQIVND (reference sequence). The CDR3 runs to 18 residues. Trimming cost V 2 bases and J 0 bases; bases outside gene matches: 12. The CDR3 here is CASSIPSRGQGSSYEQYF. The CDR3 DNA is TGTGCCAGTAGTATACCCTCCCGAGGACAGGGAAGCTCCTACGAGCAGTACTTC.

The chain employs TRBV6-5 and TRBJ2-7; the match to TRBD2 covers 9 bases. CDR1 is MNHEY, CDR2 SVGAGI, per germline. J lost 5 bases, V lost 2 bases, and 10 bases had no gene match. The CDR3 consists of 16 residues. The CDR3 DNA reads TGTGCCAGCAGTTACCTTAGCGGGAGCTATCAGCACGAGCAGTACTTC. It translates to CASSYLSGSYQHEQYF.

This chain connects TRBV5-6 to TRBJ2-1; weak D call: TRBD2 (6 bases). CDR3 length: 17 residues. Germline assignment: CDR1 SGHDT and CDR2 YYEEEE. With 2 bases removed from V and 9 bases from J, the gap between germline ends came to 24 bases. CDR3 sequence (DNA): TGTGCCAGCAGCTTCCGAATTACAGTCTCGCGGGGCGGTGAGCAGTTCTTC. This encodes CASSFRITVSRGGEQFF.

This chain joins TRBV1 and TRBJ2-2; the table's TRBD2 call for D was not verified on the DNA. TRBV1 corresponds to a pseudogene. The CDR3 is 13 residues long. CDR3 residues: CTSPPGEHGELFF. For the CDR3, the DNA is TGCACCAGCCCCCCTGGGGAGCACGGGGAGCTGTTTTTT.

This chain uses TRBV29-1 with TRBJ1-2; D may be TRBD1 (5 bases). Germline lookup yields CDR1 SQVTM and CDR2 ANQGSEA. Trimming removed 4 bases from V and 5 bases from J, with 8 bases in between. The CDR3 is 11 amino acids. CDR3 amino acids: CSVGGEYGYTF. The DNA of the CDR3 is TGCAGCGTTGGGGGGGAATATGGCTACACCTTC.

J is TRBJ2-1 and V is TRBV18; 9 bases align to TRBD2. The germline CDR1 and CDR2 sequences are KGHSH and LQKENI. V was clipped by 1 base and J by 5 bases; unmatched bases: 0. This CDR3 spans 14 amino acids. CDR3 nucleotide sequence: TGTGCCAGCTCACCACTAGCGGGAGACAATGAGCAGTTCTTC. Its protein is CASSPLAGDNEQFF.

The chain has TRBV7-9 and TRBJ2-7, with 14 nucleotides matching TRBD2. Trimming cost V 4 bases and J 13 bases; bases outside gene matches: 12. Germline loops: CDR1 SEHNR, CDR2 FQNEAQ (reference sequence). The length of the CDR3 is 15 residues. The CDR3 nucleotides are TGTGCCAGCAGCTCCCCCTCGACTAGCGGGGGGGAGACTTACTTC. Protein sequence: CASSSPSTSGGETYF.

With regard to this clone: One end of the junction is discordant with germline, which a read error may explain. The same CDR3 arises from other DNA sequences in this sample as well. The chain uses TRBV27 and TRBJ1-2; unclear D gene. This CDR3 has 10 residues. Germline V gene sequence: CDR1 MNHEY, CDR2 SMNVEV (reference sequence). The CDR3 DNA reads as TGTGCAAGCACCACTGAAGGCTACACCTTC. It codes for CASTTEGYTF.

The chain has TRBV10-1 and TRBJ2-7; D perhaps matches TRBD2 (5 bases). CDR1 is WNHNN, CDR2 SYGVQD, per germline (reference sequence). The CDR3 is 13 residues long. Trimming pared 6 bases from V and 1 base from J, leaving 10 bases between. CDR3 residues: CASSRGTSYEQYF. In DNA form, the CDR3 reads TGCGCCAGCAGCCGGGGTACATCCTACGAGCAGTACTTC.

The rearrangement joins TRBV23-1 to TRBJ1-1, with TRBD1 as a possible D gene (6 bases). TRBV23-1 is an open reading frame whose function is uncertain. Trimming removed 6 bases at V and 2 bases at J, with 16 bases between. The CDR3 extends over 15 amino acids. The CDR3 is CASSTAQGVNTEAFF. The CDR3 DNA reads TGCGCCAGCAGCACTGCACAGGGCGTCAACACTGAAGCTTTCTTT.

This chain joins TRBV18 and TRBJ1-1; 8 bases map to TRBD1. The CDR3 is made up of 16 amino acids. Per the germline V gene, CDR1 is KGHSH and CDR2 is LQKENI. J gave up 5 bases and V 1 base, and 9 bases lay outside the gene matches. In DNA form, the CDR3 reads TGTGCCAGCTCACCACGGCCAGGGGGCTTGGGGACTGAAGCTTTCTTT. It codes for CASSPRPGGLGTEAFF. The full variable domain, with the rest looked up from reference TRBV18 and TRBJ1-1, is NAGVMQNPRHLVRRRGQEARLRCSPMKGHSHVYWYRQLPEEGLKFMVYLQKENIIDESGMPKERFSAEFPKEGPSILRIQQVVRGDSAAYFCASSPRPGGLGTEAFFGQGTRLTVV.

This sequence joins TRBV2 and TRBJ2-5; 10 positions match TRBD1. The V gene end was trimmed by 7 bases and the J gene end by 1 base; junction bases not matched to a gene: 6. The CDR3 covers 15 residues. The V gene's germline CDR1 is SNHLY and CDR2 FYNNEI. Here the CDR3 DNA reads TGTGCCAGCACCCAGGACAGGGGGGGCCAAGAGACCCAGTACTTC. Protein sequence: CASTQDRGGQETQYF.

The chain has TRBV15 and TRBJ2-1; maybe TRBD1 (6 bases). The germline V gene encodes CDR1 LNHNV and CDR2 YYDKDF (reference sequence). Trimming stripped 4 bases from V and 1 base from J, with 20 bases between. The CDR3 has 18 residues. CDR3 amino acids: CATSKPHPAGQSYNEQFF. The CDR3 nucleotides are TGTGCCACCAGCAAACCCCATCCGGCAGGACAGTCCTACAATGAGCAGTTCTTC.

The rearrangement joins TRBV4-1 to TRBJ2-1, with TRBD2 identical over 9 bases. Unmatched junction bases numbered 11, after V lost 6 bases and J lost 8 bases. CDR1 is MGHRA, CDR2 YSYEKL, per germline. The CDR3 extends over 15 amino acids. DNA of the CDR3: TGCGCCAGCAGTCCCTTTGCGGGGGGGGTAGATGAGCAGTTCTTC. Protein sequence: CASSPFAGGVDEQFF.

This sequence joins TRBV18 and TRBJ1-1; D uncertain. CDR3 size: 15 residues. V dropped 2 bases and J dropped 3 bases, with 13 bases sitting between them. Germline V lookup: CDR1 KGHSH, CDR2 LQKENI. CDR3 bases: TGTGCCAGCTCACCAAATCAGGCCGGGGACACTGAAGCTTTCTTT. Translation gives CASSPNQAGDTEAFF.

The rearrangement uses TRBV18 and TRBJ1-4; D is undetermined. V lost 2 bases, J lost 8 bases, and 9 bases lay in between. The CDR3 sequence is 13 residues long. In germline, CDR1 is KGHSH, CDR2 LQKENI. The CDR3, as DNA: TGTGCCAGCTCACCATCTGGAGTCGAAAAACTGTTTTTT. As protein: CASSPSGVEKLFF.

The chain combines TRBV4-3 with TRBJ1-4; D is unclear. This CDR3 has 17 amino acids. Germline V CDR1 and CDR2: LGHNA, YSLEER. The V and J ends lost 4 bases and 1 base respectively, with 16 bases between them. Here the CDR3 DNA reads TGCGCCAGCAGCCCCCGGGTTGGGCGGGGAACTAATGAAAAACTGTTTTTT. It translates to CASSPRVGRGTNEKLFF.

The chain is built from TRBV9 and TRBJ1-3, with D unresolved. CDR1 and CDR2 (germline): SGDLS, YYNGEE. CDR3 length: 18 amino acids. V shed 4 bases and J shed 0 bases, with 20 bases lying between them. CDR3 amino acids: CASSPHWGGPLSGNTIYF. In DNA form, the CDR3 reads TGTGCCAGCAGCCCCCATTGGGGAGGTCCACTCTCTGGAAACACCATATATTTT.

The chain combines TRBV9 with TRBJ2-1; D perhaps matches TRBD2 (6 bases). The germline V and J ends were trimmed by 0 bases and 12 bases, with 13 bases remaining between them. The CDR3 runs to 13 residues. Germline lookup yields CDR1 SGDLS and CDR2 YYNGEE. The CDR3 bases are TGTGCCAGCAGCGTAGTCTCCTCGGGAGTGCAGTTCTTC. This encodes CASSVVSSGVQFF.

The chain is built from TRBV5-1 and TRBJ2-5; D is uncertain. V was pared by 1 base and J by 1 base, with 8 bases between. CDR1 and CDR2 (germline): SGHRS, YFSETQ. The CDR3 runs to 14 residues. The CDR3 spells CASSLYPGQETQYF. CDR3 bases: TGCGCCAGCAGCTTGTATCCGGGCCAAGAGACCCAGTACTTC.

The CDR3 DNA reads as TGTGCCAGCAGTTACGAGGCGGGAGGGCCGTACGAGCAGTACTTC. This encodes CASSYEAGGPYEQYF. The rearrangement joins TRBV6-5 to TRBJ2-7, with TRBD2 matching 9 bases. CDR1 is MNHEY and CDR2 is SVGAGI in the germline V gene. V lost 2 bases, J lost 4 bases, and 6 bases stayed unmatched. The CDR3 length is 15 residues.

The rearrangement uses TRBV29-1 and TRBJ1-1; D possibly corresponds to TRBD1 (6 bases). V dropped 4 bases and J dropped 1 base, with 13 bases sitting between them. The CDR3 spans 14 residues. CDR1 and CDR2 (germline): SQVTM, ANQGSEA. CDR3 DNA: TGCAGCGTTGGGGGGGGCACCCCGAACACTGAAGCTTTCTTT. This codes for CSVGGGTPNTEAFF.

V gene TRBV2 combines with J gene TRBJ2-7; D gene ambiguous. This CDR3 has 14 amino acids. The germline V gene encodes CDR1 SNHLY and CDR2 FYNNEI. Trimming stripped 10 bases from V and 3 bases from J, with 19 bases between. CDR3 in DNA: TGTGCCACCCCAGTAGGCAGGATCTTCTACGAGCAGTACTTC. It is translated as CATPVGRIFYEQYF.

The chain links TRBV7-9 to TRBJ2-5; maybe TRBD2 (6 bases). The germline CDR1 and CDR2 sequences are SEHNR and FQNEAQ (reference sequence). The length of the CDR3 is 12 residues. Trimming took 4 bases from V and 9 from J, leaving 12 bases between them. The CDR3, as DNA: TGTGCCAGCAGCTCGGGACTGGGGGCCCAGTACTTC. The encoded protein is CASSSGLGAQYF.

This sequence joins TRBV5-4 and TRBJ2-7, with D possibly TRBD1 on 6 matching bases. CDR3 length: 13 amino acids. Germline V gene data show CDR1 as SGHNT and CDR2 as YYREEE (reference sequence). V was shortened by 4 bases and J by 5 bases, with 13 bases between the two germline ends. CDR3 in amino acids: CASSLDRLNEQYF. CDR3 nucleotides: TGTGCCAGCAGCCTTGACAGGTTGAACGAGCAGTACTTC.

This chain links TRBV6-4 with TRBJ2-3; TRBD2 matches at 13 bases. This CDR3 is built from 15 residues. CDR1 and CDR2 (germline): MRHNA, SNTAGT. With V trimmed by 3 bases and J by 5 bases, 2 bases remained unmatched. The CDR3 DNA follows: TGTGCCAGCAGTGAACTAGCGGGGGGGCTAGATACGCAGTATTTT. Translating gives CASSELAGGLDTQYF.

The genes are TRBV6-1 and TRBJ1-5, with 11 bases fitting TRBD1. CDR1 is MNHNS and CDR2 is SASEGT in the germline V gene. The junction had 4 bases not matched to a gene; V was cut back by 11 bases and J by 4 bases. There are 13 residues in the CDR3. The CDR3 bases are TGTGCCGCGGACAGGGGGCAGAATCAGCCCCAGCATTTT. The encoded protein is CAADRGQNQPQHF.